These T cell receptor beta chains were read from a single sample in a study of CD8 T cells in ankylosing spondylitis. TCRdb recomputed calls from the 5' RACE reads with MiXCR, one row per CDR3 protein. The sample has about 240,000 distinct CDR3 sequences, 20% to 30% seen once. The sample taken for sequencing was blood, either unsorted or a sorted T cell fraction (not recorded which). The receptors were gathered from a male donor with ankylosing spondylitis or in good health (not recorded which). The CDR3 runs from the conserved cysteine through the conserved F or W. The order of the fields is CDR3 length, D gene, clone size, J gene, V gene, CDR3 DNA, CDR3 protein. A D gene is named only where the DNA matches it firmly. Some rows mark clone size as missing; the rest say once, few, many or name a class of expanded clone.

>13|NA|NA|TRBJ2-5|TRBV20-1
TGCAGTGCTGGCCAGGGGGGGTATGAGACCCAGTACTTC
CSAGQGGYETQYF
>12|NA|NA|TRBJ2-7|TRBV12-3/TRBV12-4
TGTGCCAGCAGCCGCTCTATGACGGAGCAGTACTTC
CASSRSMTEQYF
>11|NA|many|TRBJ1-1|TRBV29-1
TGCAGCGTTGACGCGCCTACTGAAGCTTTCTTT
CSVDAPTEAFF
>14|NA|few|TRBJ2-1|TRBV10-3
TGTGCCATCAGGGAGACAGGCCGAGTCGGTGAGCAGTTCTTC
CAIRETGRVGEQFF
>14|NA|NA|TRBJ2-5|TRBV20-1
TGCAGTGCTAGAAAAGGACACCTGAAAGAGACCCAGTACTTC
CSARKGHLKETQYF
>14|NA|NA|TRBJ1-1|TRBV6-1
TGTGCCAGCAGCGTGTGGGGAATGAACACTGAAGCTTTCTTT
CASSVWGMNTEAFF
>15|TRBD1|NA|TRBJ2-7|TRBV6-1
TGTGCCAGCAGGAGACCGGGGACAGGGTCCCACGAGCAGTACTTC
CASRRPGTGSHEQYF
>14|NA|few|TRBJ2-7|TRBV27
TGTGCCAGCAGTTTTTGGTCAGGGCCCTACGAGCAGTACTTC
CASSFWSGPYEQYF
>11|NA|NA|TRBJ1-2|TRBV6-6
TGTGCCAGCAGTTGGGAGGGAGGCTACACCTTC
CASSWEGGYTF
>16|TRBD1|NA|TRBJ2-5|TRBV20-1
TGCAGTGCTAGAGAATCGACAGGGCGGGTCGAAGAGACCCAGTACTTC
CSARESTGRVEETQYF
>14|NA|NA|TRBJ2-7|TRBV5-1
TGCGCCAGCAGCCAAACCCAACTAGCCTACGAGCAGTACTTC
CASSQTQLAYEQYF
>13|NA|NA|TRBJ2-5|TRBV18
TGTGCCAGCTCACCGCGACGCCAAGAGACCCAGTACTTC
CASSPRRQETQYF
>14|NA|NA|TRBJ1-2|TRBV4-1
TGCGCCAGCAGCTCCCAGGGTTATCTGTCCGGCTACACCTTC
CASSSQGYLSGYTF
>15|TRBD2|many|TRBJ2-3|TRBV7-9
TGTGCCAGCAGCTTTTCTAGCGGGGGGTCCGTTAGAGTGTATTTT
CASSFSSGGSVRVYF
>15|TRBD1|few|TRBJ2-7|TRBV20-1
TGCAGTGCTAGACCCCCGAGTGGGACAGGGATGGGGCAGTACTTC
CSARPPSGTGMGQYF
>15|TRBD1|many|TRBJ2-3|TRBV5-4
TGTGCCAGCAGCCCGGACAGGGTGGGGTCAGATACGCAGTATTTT
CASSPDRVGSDTQYF
>14|NA|NA|TRBJ1-4|TRBV12-3/TRBV12-4
TGTGCCAGCAGTTGGGAAACAACTAATGAAAAACTGTTTTTT
CASSWETTNEKLFF
>16|NA|NA|TRBJ2-3|TRBV7-9
TGTGCCAGCAGCCCCGGACTTGTTTCAAGTAAAGATACGCAGTATTTT
CASSPGLVSSKDTQYF
>16|TRBD1|NA|TRBJ2-6|TRBV20-1
TGCAGTGCCCCCGGACAGGGGGCGCCTGGGGCCAACGTCCTGACTTTC
CSAPGQGAPGANVLTF
>15|NA|many|TRBJ1-4|TRBV4-1
TGCGCCAGCAGCCCCGGTGTAGGAACTAATGAAAAACTGTTTTTT
CASSPGVGTNEKLFF
>12|NA|NA|TRBJ2-2|TRBV20-1
TGCAGTGCTGCCCAGGGTTCCGGGGAGCTGTTTTTT
CSAAQGSGELFF
>14|TRBD1|many|TRBJ1-6|TRBV20-1
TGCAGTGCTACACCGGGACAGGGGAATTCACCCCTCCACTTT
CSATPGQGNSPLHF
>15|TRBD2|NA|TRBJ2-3|TRBV3-1
TGTGCCAGCAGCCCGCGGGGGGGCCTCACAGATACGCAGTATTTT
CASSPRGGLTDTQYF
>13|NA|NA|TRBJ2-3|TRBV30
TGTGCCTGGAGTTTAAAGGGTTTAGATACGCAGTATTTT
CAWSLKGLDTQYF
>13|NA|once|TRBJ2-3|TRBV5-1
TGCGCCAGCAGCCTGACGATCGGGGATACGCAGTATTTT
CASSLTIGDTQYF
>15|NA|few|TRBJ2-2|TRBV10-3
TGTGCCATCAGTGAGTCAAGGCAGACTGGCGGGGAGCTGTTTTTT
CAISESRQTGGELFF
>14|NA|NA|TRBJ1-2|TRBV7-9
TGTGCCAGCAGGAGCACAGGATGGAAGGAGGGCTACACCTTC
CASRSTGWKEGYTF
>14|NA|NA|TRBJ1-1|TRBV6-1
TGTGCCAGCAGTACCGGTTCGAGGTACACTGAAGCTTTCTTT
CASSTGSRYTEAFF